This paragraph covers one TCR beta chain sequence. The entry originates in a study of cytomegalovirus exposure and HLA in healthy donors. PCR amplification relied on 60 Vbeta primers (plus 13 Jbeta primers). Assay: immunoSEQ multiplex PCR; the TCRdb copy retains only in-frame clones and omits some. The repertoire holds about 160,000 clones, with roughly 80% as singletons. CDR1 SQVTM and CDR2 ANQGSEA come from the germline V gene. The length of the CDR3 is 12 residues. Trimming cost V 6 bases and J 6 bases; bases outside gene matches: 8. Sequencing used PBMCs. This rearrangement joins TRBV29-1 to TRBJ2-7, with 7 bases that match TRBD2. This clonotype originated in a male donor in good health and CMV-seronegative. The CDR3 bases are TGCAGCGTGGCGGGAGCCCCTAGCGAGCAGTACTTC. As protein: CSVAGAPSEQYF.